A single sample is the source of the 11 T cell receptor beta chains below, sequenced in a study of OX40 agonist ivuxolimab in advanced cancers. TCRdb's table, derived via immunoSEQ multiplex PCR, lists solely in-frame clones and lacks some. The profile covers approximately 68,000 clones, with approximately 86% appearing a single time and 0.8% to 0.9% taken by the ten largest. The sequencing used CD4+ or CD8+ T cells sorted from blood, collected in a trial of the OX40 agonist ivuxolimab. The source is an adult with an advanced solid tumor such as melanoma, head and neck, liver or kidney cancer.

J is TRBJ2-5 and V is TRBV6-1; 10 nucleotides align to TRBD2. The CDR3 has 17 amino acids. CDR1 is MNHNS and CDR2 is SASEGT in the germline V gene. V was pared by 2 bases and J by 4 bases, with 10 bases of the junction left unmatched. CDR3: CASSERNSGRPRETQYF. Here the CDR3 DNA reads TGTGCCAGCAGTGAAAGGAATAGCGGGAGGCCCCGAGAGACCCAGTACTTC.

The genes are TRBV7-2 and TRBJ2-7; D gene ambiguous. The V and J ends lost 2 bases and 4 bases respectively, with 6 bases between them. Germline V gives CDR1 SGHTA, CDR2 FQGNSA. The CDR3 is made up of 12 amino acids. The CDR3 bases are TGTGCCAGCAGCTTACAGTTGTACGAGCAGTACTTC. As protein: CASSLQLYEQYF.

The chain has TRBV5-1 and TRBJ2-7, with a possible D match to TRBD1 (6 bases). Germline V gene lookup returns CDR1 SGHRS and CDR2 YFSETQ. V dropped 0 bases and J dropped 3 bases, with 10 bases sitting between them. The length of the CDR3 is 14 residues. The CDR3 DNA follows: TGCGCCAGCAGCTTGGGGACAGAAAGCTACGAGCAGTACTTC. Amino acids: CASSLGTESYEQYF.

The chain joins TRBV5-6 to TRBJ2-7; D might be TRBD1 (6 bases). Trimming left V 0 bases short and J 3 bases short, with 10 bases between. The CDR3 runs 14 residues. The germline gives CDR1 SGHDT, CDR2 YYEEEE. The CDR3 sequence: CASSLGHRDYEQYF. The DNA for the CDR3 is TGTGCCAGCAGCTTGGGGCACAGGGACTACGAGCAGTACTTC.

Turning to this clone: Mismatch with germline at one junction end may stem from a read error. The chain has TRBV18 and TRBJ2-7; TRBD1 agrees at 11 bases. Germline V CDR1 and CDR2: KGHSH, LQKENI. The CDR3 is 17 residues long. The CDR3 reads CASSPGASGTGGIFLLF. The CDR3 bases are TGTGCCAGCTCACCGGGTGCTTCCGGGACAGGGGGTATATTTCTACTATTC.

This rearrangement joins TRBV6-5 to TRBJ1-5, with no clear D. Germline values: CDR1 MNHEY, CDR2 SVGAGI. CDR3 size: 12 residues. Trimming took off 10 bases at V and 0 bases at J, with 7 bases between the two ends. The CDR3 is CAIPISNQPQHF. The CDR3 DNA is TGTGCCATCCCAATTAGCAATCAGCCCCAGCATTTT.

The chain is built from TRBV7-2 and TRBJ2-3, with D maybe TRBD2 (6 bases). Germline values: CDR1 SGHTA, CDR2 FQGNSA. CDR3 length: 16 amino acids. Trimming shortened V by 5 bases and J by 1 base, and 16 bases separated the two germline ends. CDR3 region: CASSRGGGEGTDTQYF. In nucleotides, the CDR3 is TGTGCCAGCAGCCGGGGAGGAGGGGAGGGCACAGATACGCAGTATTTT.

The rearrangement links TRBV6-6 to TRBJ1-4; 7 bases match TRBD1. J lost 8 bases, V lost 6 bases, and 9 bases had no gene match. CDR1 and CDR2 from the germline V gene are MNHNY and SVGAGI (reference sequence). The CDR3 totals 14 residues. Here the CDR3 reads CASSPRGAKEKLFF. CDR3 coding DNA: TGTGCCAGCAGCCCCAGGGGGGCGAAGGAAAAACTGTTTTTT.

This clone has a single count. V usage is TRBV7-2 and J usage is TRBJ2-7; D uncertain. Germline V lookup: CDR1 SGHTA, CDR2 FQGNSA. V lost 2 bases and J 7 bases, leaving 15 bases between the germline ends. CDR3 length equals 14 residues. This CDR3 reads CASSLLPSLPEQYF. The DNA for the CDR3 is TGTGCCAGCAGCTTACTACCATCCCTACCAGAGCAGTACTTC.

CDR3 in amino acids: CASSSAGGGTQYF. As DNA, the CDR3 is TGTGCCAGCAGCTCCGCTGGAGGGGGGACCCAGTACTTC. The J gene is TRBJ2-5, the V gene TRBV6-6, with D possibly being TRBD1 or TRBD2 (6 bases each). This CDR3 has 13 residues. Trimming shortened V by 6 bases and J by 7 bases, and 15 bases separated the two germline ends. Germline CDR1 MNHNY, CDR2 SVGAGI (reference sequence).

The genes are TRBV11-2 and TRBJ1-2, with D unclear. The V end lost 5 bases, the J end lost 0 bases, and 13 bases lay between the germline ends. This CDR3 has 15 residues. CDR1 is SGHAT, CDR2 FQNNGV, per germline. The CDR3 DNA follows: TGTGCCAGCAGCCTCAGGAGGAGCCCTAACTATGGCTACACCTTC. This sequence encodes CASSLRRSPNYGYTF.